This T cell receptor (beta chain) came from a study of blood T cell repertoires in COVID-19. Study-level information: The United States, Italy and Spain provided the acute and convalescent COVID-19 samples. Sample material is recorded as cDNA or gDNA derived from T cells, B-cell-depleted T cells, or PBMCs.

Followed longitudinally, the Seattle patients had been enrolled during active infection. Sequencing used immunoSEQ multiplex PCR; TCRdb keeps in-frame clones, though not all of them. Among approximately 70,000 clones, about nine tenths were seen once, and the ten largest hold approximately 2.8%. CDR3 size: 15 residues. Germline lookup yields CDR1 SGHDN and CDR2 FVKESK. The V end was cut by 3 bases, the J end by 4 bases, with 15 bases between. This clonotype was obtained from a man aged 45-65 years with COVID-19, enrolled during active disease. The sample comprised peripheral blood. This rearrangement joins TRBV14 to TRBJ1-1; tentative D call: TRBD1 (5 bases). The CDR3 loop reads CASSHVRGLGTEAFF. CDR3 in DNA: TGTGCCAGCAGCCACGTTAGGGGCTTGGGCACTGAAGCTTTCTTT.